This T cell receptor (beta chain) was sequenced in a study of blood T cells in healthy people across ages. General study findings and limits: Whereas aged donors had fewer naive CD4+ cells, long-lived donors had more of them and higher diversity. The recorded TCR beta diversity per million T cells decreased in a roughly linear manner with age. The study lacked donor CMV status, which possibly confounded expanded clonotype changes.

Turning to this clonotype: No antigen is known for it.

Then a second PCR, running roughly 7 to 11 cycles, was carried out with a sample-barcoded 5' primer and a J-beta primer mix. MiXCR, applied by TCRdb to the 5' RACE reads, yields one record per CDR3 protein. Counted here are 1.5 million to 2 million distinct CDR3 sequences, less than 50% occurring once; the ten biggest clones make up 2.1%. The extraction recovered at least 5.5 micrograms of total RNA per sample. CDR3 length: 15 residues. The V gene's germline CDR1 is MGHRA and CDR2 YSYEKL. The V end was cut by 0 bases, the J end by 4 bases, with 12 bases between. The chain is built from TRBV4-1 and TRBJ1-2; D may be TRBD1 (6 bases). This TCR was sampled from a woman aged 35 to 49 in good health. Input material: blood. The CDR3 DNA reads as TGCGCCAGCAGCCAAGAAAGCGTCAGGGGCTATGGCTACACCTTC. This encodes CASSQESVRGYGYTF.